These 26 T cell receptor beta chains were sequenced from one sample in a study of early T cells in non-severe SARS-CoV-2 infection. TCRdb processed the 5' RACE reads anew with MiXCR; each CDR3 protein has one entry. The sample carries some 30,000 distinct CDR3 sequences, around 7% recorded once. The specimen was whole blood. These receptors originate from an adult who was a healthcare worker with PCR-confirmed SARS-CoV-2 infection or an uninfected control (not recorded which).

This clonotype was seen many times. The chain has TRBV24-1 and TRBJ2-1; D call uncertain. This CDR3 comprises 16 residues. V lost 3 bases and J 4 bases, leaving 15 bases between the germline ends. Germline CDR1 and CDR2: KGHDR and SFDVKD. CDR3 protein: CATSDAAEQRYNEQFF. CDR3 nucleotide sequence: TGTGCCACCAGTGATGCGGCAGAACAGAGGTACAATGAGCAGTTCTTC.

This clonotype was counted at least ten times. This chain joins TRBV2 and TRBJ2-2, with 8 bases lining up with TRBD1. The junction had 2 bases not matched to a gene; V was cut back by 4 bases and J by 1 base. Germline-derived CDR1 and CDR2 are SNHLY and FYNNEI. CDR3 size: 15 residues. The CDR3 here is CASSVTGENTGELFF. The CDR3 DNA sequence: TGTGCCAGCAGTGTGACAGGGGAGAACACCGGGGAGCTGTTTTTT.

At least ten counts were recorded for this clonotype. The rearrangement joins TRBV20-1 to TRBJ1-3; no clear D. The CDR3 has 13 residues. CDR1 is DFQATT, CDR2 SNEGSKA, per germline (reference sequence). Trimming stripped 4 bases from V and 0 bases from J, with 7 bases between. The CDR3 sequence is CSATGNSGNTIYF. CDR3 nucleotide sequence: TGCAGTGCTACGGGGAACTCTGGAAACACCATATATTTT.

The chain employs TRBV19 and TRBJ2-7; D call uncertain. The CDR3 totals 13 residues. Between the trimmed V and J ends, which lost 10 bases and 6 bases, there was a span of 19 bases. Germline loops: CDR1 LNHDA, CDR2 SQIVND (reference sequence). The CDR3 sequence is CATYSPAFGEQYF. The DNA for the CDR3 is TGTGCCACTTATAGCCCCGCCTTTGGCGAGCAGTACTTC.

This clonotype was detected ten times or more. The chain couples TRBV10-3 to TRBJ1-3; D is uncertain. The CDR3 has 16 residues. Trimming took 2 bases from V and 4 from J, leaving 15 bases between them. Looked up from germline, CDR1 is ENHRY and CDR2 is SYGVKD. For the CDR3, the DNA is TGTGCCATCAGTGAGACGGGGTATCGGACCGGAAACACCATATATTTT. Its protein is CAISETGYRTGNTIYF.

In this sample, this clonotype turned up many times. This chain joins TRBV10-3 and TRBJ2-7; D is tentatively TRBD1 or TRBD2 (5 bases each). V was cut by 10 bases and J by 2 bases, with 12 bases left in between. This CDR3 spans 12 amino acids. Germline loops: CDR1 ENHRY, CDR2 SYGVKD. The CDR3 reads CATGPDPYEQYF. CDR3 nucleotide sequence: TGTGCCACGGGACCCGACCCCTACGAGCAGTACTTC.

This clonotype was seen ten or more times. This chain uses TRBV28 with TRBJ1-2; no definite D call. The CDR3 length is 13 residues. Germline-derived CDR1 and CDR2 are MDHEN and SYDVKM. Trimming took 3 bases from V and 2 from J, leaving 7 bases between them. The CDR3 nucleotides read TGTGCCAGCAGTTTCAGGTCGAACTATGGCTACACCTTC. Amino acids: CASSFRSNYGYTF.

This clonotype was seen many times. The V and J genes are TRBV7-9 and TRBJ1-1; D ambiguous. This CDR3 region has 14 residues. Trimming shortened V by 5 bases and J by 1 base, and 11 bases separated the two germline ends. CDR1 and CDR2 (germline): SEHNR, FQNEAQ (reference sequence). The CDR3 bases are TGTGCCAGCAGCCCGAGTGGAGCGAACACTGAAGCTTTCTTT. This gives the protein CASSPSGANTEAFF.

Ten or more counts support this clonotype. This rearrangement joins TRBV7-6 to TRBJ2-1, with 8 positions matching TRBD2. The CDR3 runs 14 residues. V gave up 1 base and J gave up 7 bases; unmatched junction bases: 3. From germline, CDR1 is SGHVS and CDR2 FNYEAQ. CDR3 DNA sequence: TGTGCCAGCAGCTTAGGGACTAGCCTAAATGAGCAGTTCTTC. Translation gives CASSLGTSLNEQFF.

The chain uses TRBV5-1 and TRBJ2-1, with D tentatively TRBD1 (5 bases). The germline gives CDR1 SGHRS, CDR2 YFSETQ. This CDR3 contains 13 residues. Trimming took 0 bases from V and 6 from J, leaving 7 bases between them. DNA for the CDR3: TGCGCCAGCAGCTTGGGACAGACCAATGAGCAGTTCTTC. Its protein is CASSLGQTNEQFF.

The table lists this clonotype with many counts. One junction end disagrees with the germline gene, perhaps due to a read error. This chain joins TRBV20-1 and TRBJ1-2; D not resolved. Per germline, CDR1 DFQATT and CDR2 SNEGSKA (reference sequence). This CDR3 spans 12 amino acids. The CDR3 protein is CSANRASYGYTF. CDR3 coding DNA: TGCAGCGCTAACCGGGCCAGCTATGGCTACACCTTC.

The chain uses TRBV28 and TRBJ2-3; TRBD2 matches 11 bases. V lost 3 bases, J lost 0 bases, and 2 bases stayed unmatched. Germline-derived CDR1 and CDR2 are MDHEN and SYDVKM. The length of the CDR3 is 16 residues. The CDR3 sequence is CASSFGTSGSTDTQYF. DNA of the CDR3: TGTGCCAGCAGTTTCGGGACTAGCGGTAGCACAGATACGCAGTATTTT.

This clonotype was observed at least ten times. The chain uses TRBV14 and TRBJ2-1; the D gene is possibly TRBD2 (5 bases). CDR1 SGHDN and CDR2 FVKESK come from the germline V gene. V gave up 1 base and J gave up 15 bases, with 19 bases separating them. This CDR3 comprises 14 residues. The CDR3 protein is CASSQVQYSEARFF. The CDR3, as DNA: TGTGCCAGCAGCCAAGTCCAGTATTCGGAGGCACGGTTCTTC.

This clonotype was recorded a few times. The rearrangement links TRBV12-3 or TRBV12-4 to TRBJ1-2; D remains ambiguous. V lost 6 bases, J lost 8 bases, and 16 bases lay in between. CDR3 length: 13 residues. DNA for the CDR3: TGTGCCAGCAGACCCTTCCTGGCGGGAGGCTACACCTTC. It encodes CASRPFLAGGYTF.

This clonotype was recorded many times. The V gene is TRBV6-6, the J gene TRBJ1-5; 7 bases line up with TRBD1. The CDR3 length is 13 residues. With V trimmed by 5 bases and J by 6 bases, 4 bases remained unmatched. Germline CDR1 is MNHNY and CDR2 is SVGAGI (reference sequence). The CDR3 DNA is TGTGCCAGCAGTGACAGGGAGAGTCAGCCCCAGCATTTT. This sequence encodes CASSDRESQPQHF.

Many counts were recorded for this clonotype. V usage is TRBV10-2 and J usage is TRBJ1-3; D not certain. Trimming removed 3 bases at V and 3 bases at J, with 9 bases between. The V gene's germline CDR1 is WSHSY and CDR2 SAAADI. The CDR3 is made up of 14 amino acids. Here the CDR3 DNA reads TGCGCCAGCAGTGAACGGTCATATGGAAACACCATATATTTT. Translated: CASSERSYGNTIYF.

This clonotype was seen at least ten times. The J gene is TRBJ2-1, the V gene TRBV6-5, with 14 bases aligning to TRBD2. V lost 0 bases to trimming and J lost 6 bases; unmatched junction nucleotides: 1. The germline CDR1 and CDR2 sequences are MNHEY and SVGAGI. The CDR3 runs to 16 residues. Here the CDR3 reads CASSYSGLAGGNEQFF. In DNA form, the CDR3 reads TGTGCCAGCAGTTACTCTGGACTAGCGGGAGGCAATGAGCAGTTCTTC.

The chain has TRBV6-4 and TRBJ2-7; 8 bases are shared with TRBD2. With V trimmed by 0 bases and J by 4 bases, 5 bases remained unmatched. CDR1 MRHNA and CDR2 SNTAGT come from the germline V gene. This CDR3 comprises 15 residues. The CDR3 sequence: CASSDSMREAYEQYF. In DNA, the CDR3 is TGTGCCAGCAGTGACTCCATGCGGGAGGCATACGAGCAGTACTTC.

This clonotype was seen only a few times. The chain joins TRBV2 to TRBJ2-1; no reliable D call. Trimming removed 7 bases from V and 5 bases from J, with 24 bases in between. Germline V lookup: CDR1 SNHLY, CDR2 FYNNEI. This CDR3 region has 17 residues. CDR3 DNA sequence: TGTGCCAGCAACGTTGCACTACTCTTATCGAAAAACAATGAGCAGTTCTTC. Residues: CASNVALLLSKNNEQFF.

This clonotype appeared many times. The chain has TRBV20-1 and TRBJ2-1, with TRBD1 identical over 9 bases. The CDR3 sequence is 16 residues long. V dropped 6 bases and J dropped 4; count of bases not matched to a gene: 13. Germline-derived CDR1 and CDR2 are DFQATT and SNEGSKA (reference sequence). Here the CDR3 reads CSALLRTGAGYNEQFF. The CDR3, as DNA: TGCAGTGCCCTCCTTCGGACAGGGGCCGGGTACAATGAGCAGTTCTTC.

This clonotype was recorded many times. V gene TRBV20-1 combines with J gene TRBJ1-2; D uncertain. Germline CDR1 is DFQATT and CDR2 is SNEGSKA (reference sequence). V was trimmed by 0 bases and J by 6 bases, leaving 8 bases between them. The CDR3 totals 12 residues. For the CDR3, the DNA is TGCAGTGCTAGAGACTATTTAGATGGCTACACCTTC. Translation gives CSARDYLDGYTF.

In its sample, this clonotype was seen many times. This chain joins TRBV7-8 and TRBJ1-2; no clear D. This CDR3 is built from 15 residues. Germline V gene lookup returns CDR1 SGHVS and CDR2 FQNEAQ. V lost 5 bases to trimming and J lost 4 bases, with 17 bases between them. This CDR3 reads CASSPHHLIVYGYTF. CDR3 coding DNA: TGTGCCAGCAGCCCTCACCACCTTATAGTCTATGGCTACACCTTC. Variable domain in full (rest from reference TRBV7-8 and TRBJ1-2): GAGVSQSPRYKVAKRGQDVALRCDPISGHVSLFWYQQALGQGPEFLTYFQNEAQLDKSGLPSDRFFAERPEGSVSTLKIQRTQQEDSAVYLCASSPHHLIVYGYTFGSGTRLTVV.

CDR3 amino acids: CASSPKRGAGGFF. The CDR3 coding sequence is TGTGCCAGCAGCCCCAAACGGGGAGCGGGAGGATTCTTC. V and J are TRBV2 and TRBJ2-1, with 9 bases fitting TRBD2. Trimming removed 6 bases from V and 16 bases from J; junction bases left unmatched: 13. The CDR3 spans 13 residues. Per the germline V gene, CDR1 is SNHLY and CDR2 is FYNNEI.

By proportion, this clonotype is medium-sized. The chain has TRBV11-2 and TRBJ1-1, with D uncertain. The germline V and J ends were trimmed by 0 bases and 1 base, with 9 bases remaining between them. Germline CDR1 is SGHAT and CDR2 is FQNNGV. The CDR3 runs to 15 residues. The CDR3 loop reads CASSLDRAPNTEAFF. Here the CDR3 DNA reads TGTGCCAGCAGCTTAGATCGGGCACCGAACACTGAAGCTTTCTTT.

This clonotype has ten or more counts. This sequence joins TRBV7-9 and TRBJ2-3; D tentatively reads TRBD1 or TRBD2 (5 bases each). The V gene lost 8 bases and the J gene lost 2 bases, with 14 bases spanning the gap. Germline V gene data show CDR1 as SEHNR and CDR2 as FQNEAQ (reference sequence). This CDR3 is 14 amino acids long. For the CDR3, the DNA is TGTGCCAGCGCCGAGGGGCTGGCCACAGATACGCAGTATTTT. Encoded protein: CASAEGLATDTQYF.

This rearrangement joins TRBV20-1 to TRBJ1-1, with D uncertain. In germline, CDR1 is DFQATT, CDR2 SNEGSKA (reference sequence). Between the trimmed V and J ends, which lost 6 bases and 1 base, there was a span of 18 bases. This CDR3 is built from 15 residues. The CDR3 bases are TGCAGTGCGAATAGAGCTTGGACGGCGAACACTGAAGCTTTCTTT. As protein: CSANRAWTANTEAFF.